This T cell receptor beta chain emerged from a study of T cell repertoires in cytomegalovirus infection. Study-wide context: Indicated by public TCR beta signatures were CMV infection and matching HLA type.

Germline-derived CDR1 and CDR2 are MDHEN and SYDVKM. CDR3 length equals 16 residues. V was clipped by 4 bases and J by 10 bases; unmatched bases: 16. General observations from the study: Dominating the ex vivo response were TCR beta clonotypes that were CMV-specific and HLA-C-restricted. Identification of carriers of CMV plus the relevant HLA was achieved through cumulative public TCR beta family frequency.

TCRdb re-derived calls from the reads in MiXCR, one entry per CDR3 protein. This sample has roughly 720,000 distinct CDR3 sequences, with roughly 35% found just once. This clonotype has only a few counts. The antigen is not known. Sample: PBMCs. The receptor comes from a human donor in good health (CMV status not recorded). Some clones in this sample may be carry-over from other donors' samples. The chain couples TRBV28 to TRBJ2-1, with 7 bases aligning to TRBD1. CDR3 nucleotides: TGTGCCAGCAGTTCCCCCGGACAGGTACCTCGGAAGGAGCAGTTCTTC. Protein product: CASSSPGQVPRKEQFF.